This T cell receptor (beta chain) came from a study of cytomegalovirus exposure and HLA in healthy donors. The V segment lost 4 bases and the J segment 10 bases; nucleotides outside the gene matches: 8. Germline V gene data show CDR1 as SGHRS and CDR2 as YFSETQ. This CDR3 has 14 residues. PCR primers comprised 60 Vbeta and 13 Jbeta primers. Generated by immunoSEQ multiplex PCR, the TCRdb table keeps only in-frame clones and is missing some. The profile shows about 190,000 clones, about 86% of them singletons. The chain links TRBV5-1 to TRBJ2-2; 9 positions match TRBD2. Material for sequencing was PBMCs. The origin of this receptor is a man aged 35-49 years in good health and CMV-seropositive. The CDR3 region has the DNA TGCGCCAGCAGCGGGGGGACTAGCTTGATGGAGCTGTTTTTT. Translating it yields CASSGGTSLMELFF.